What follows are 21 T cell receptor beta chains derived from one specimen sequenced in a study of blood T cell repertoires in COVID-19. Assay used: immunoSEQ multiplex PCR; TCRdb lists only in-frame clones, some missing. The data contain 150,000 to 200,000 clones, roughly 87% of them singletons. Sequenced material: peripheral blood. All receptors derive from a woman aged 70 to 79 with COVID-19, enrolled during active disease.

This chain's CDR3 is CASSVVGSPATGELFF. The CDR3 region has the DNA TGTGCCAGCAGCGTAGTGGGGAGTCCAGCTACCGGGGAGCTGTTTTTT. This rearrangement joins TRBV9 to TRBJ2-2; tentatively, D is TRBD2 (5 bases). CDR3 size: 16 residues. Per germline, CDR1 SGDLS and CDR2 YYNGEE. The V gene lost 0 bases and the J gene lost 5 bases, with 14 bases spanning the gap.

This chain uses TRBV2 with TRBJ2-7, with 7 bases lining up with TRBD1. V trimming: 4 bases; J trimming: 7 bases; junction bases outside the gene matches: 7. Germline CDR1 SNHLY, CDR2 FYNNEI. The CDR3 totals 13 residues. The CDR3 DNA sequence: TGTGCCAGCAGTGGCAACAGGGGAATGGAGCAGTACTTC. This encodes CASSGNRGMEQYF.

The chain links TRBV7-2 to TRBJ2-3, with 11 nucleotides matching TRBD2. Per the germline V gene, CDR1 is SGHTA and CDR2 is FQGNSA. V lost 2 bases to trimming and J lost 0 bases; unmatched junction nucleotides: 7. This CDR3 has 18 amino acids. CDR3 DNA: TGTGCCAGCAGCTTATTAGCCGGGACTAGCGGCAGCACAGATACGCAGTATTTT. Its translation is CASSLLAGTSGSTDTQYF.

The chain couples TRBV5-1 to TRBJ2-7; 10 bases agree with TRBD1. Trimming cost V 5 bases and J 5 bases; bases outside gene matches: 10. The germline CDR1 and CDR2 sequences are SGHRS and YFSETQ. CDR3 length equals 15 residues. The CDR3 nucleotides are TGCGCCAGCAGACAAGCGACAGGGGGCCCGAACGAGCAGTACTTC. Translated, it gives CASRQATGGPNEQYF.

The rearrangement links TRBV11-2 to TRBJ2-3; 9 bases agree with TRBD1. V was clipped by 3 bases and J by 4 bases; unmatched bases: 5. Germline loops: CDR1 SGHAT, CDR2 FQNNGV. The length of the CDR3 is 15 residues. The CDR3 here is CASSFRDRAADTQYF. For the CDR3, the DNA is TGTGCCAGCAGCTTCCGGGACAGGGCGGCAGATACGCAGTATTTT.

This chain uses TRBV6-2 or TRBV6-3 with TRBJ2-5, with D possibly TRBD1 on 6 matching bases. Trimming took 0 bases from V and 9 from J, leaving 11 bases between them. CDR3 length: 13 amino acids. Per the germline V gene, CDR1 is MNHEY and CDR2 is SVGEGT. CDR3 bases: TGTGCCAGCAGTTACTCCCCAGGGGTGGCCCAGTACTTC. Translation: CASSYSPGVAQYF.

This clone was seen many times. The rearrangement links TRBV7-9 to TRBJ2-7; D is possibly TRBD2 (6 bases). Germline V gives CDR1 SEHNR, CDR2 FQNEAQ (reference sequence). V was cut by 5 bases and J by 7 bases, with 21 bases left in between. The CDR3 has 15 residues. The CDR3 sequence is CASSTDGGPTREQYF. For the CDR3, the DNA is TGTGCCAGCAGCACAGATGGAGGGCCTACGAGGGAGCAGTACTTC.

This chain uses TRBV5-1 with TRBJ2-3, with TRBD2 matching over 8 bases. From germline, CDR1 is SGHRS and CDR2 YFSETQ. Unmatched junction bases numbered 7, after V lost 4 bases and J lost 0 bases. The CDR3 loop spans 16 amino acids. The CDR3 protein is CASSHRLAISTDTQYF. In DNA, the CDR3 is TGCGCCAGCAGCCATCGACTAGCGATAAGCACAGATACGCAGTATTTT. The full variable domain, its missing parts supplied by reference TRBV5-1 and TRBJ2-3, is KAGVTQTPRYLIKTRGQQVTLSCSPISGHRSVSWYQQTPGQGLQFLFEYFSETQRNKGNFPGRFSGRQFSNSRSEMNVSTLELGDSALYLCASSHRLAISTDTQYFGPGTRLTVL.

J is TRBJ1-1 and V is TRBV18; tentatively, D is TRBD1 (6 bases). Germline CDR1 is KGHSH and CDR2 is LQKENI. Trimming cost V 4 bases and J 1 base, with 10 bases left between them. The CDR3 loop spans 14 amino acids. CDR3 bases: TGTGCCAGCTCACAACTGGGACAGAACACTGAAGCTTTCTTT. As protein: CASSQLGQNTEAFF.

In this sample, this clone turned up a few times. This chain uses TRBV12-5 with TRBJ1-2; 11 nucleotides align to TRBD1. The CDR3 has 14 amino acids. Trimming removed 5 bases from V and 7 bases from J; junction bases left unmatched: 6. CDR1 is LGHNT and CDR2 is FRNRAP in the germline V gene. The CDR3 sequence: CASGRTGGNGGYTF. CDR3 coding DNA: TGTGCTAGTGGTCGGACAGGGGGCAATGGTGGCTACACCTTC. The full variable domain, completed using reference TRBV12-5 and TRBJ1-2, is DARVTQTPRHKVTEMGQEVTMRCQPILGHNTVFWYRQTMMQGLELLAYFRNRAPLDDSGMPKDRFSAEMPDATLATLKIQPSEPRDSAVYFCASGRTGGNGGYTFGSGTRLTVV.

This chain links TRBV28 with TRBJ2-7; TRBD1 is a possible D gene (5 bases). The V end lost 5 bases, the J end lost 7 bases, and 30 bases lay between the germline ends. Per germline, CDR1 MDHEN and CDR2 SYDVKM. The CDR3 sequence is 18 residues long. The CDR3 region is CASSSLTDERKTLWEQYF. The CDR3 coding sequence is TGTGCCAGCAGTAGTTTGACAGACGAACGAAAAACCCTCTGGGAGCAGTACTTC.

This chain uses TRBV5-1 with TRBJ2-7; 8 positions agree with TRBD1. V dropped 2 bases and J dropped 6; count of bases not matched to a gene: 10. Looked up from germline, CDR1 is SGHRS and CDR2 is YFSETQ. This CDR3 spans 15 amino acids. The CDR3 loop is CASSLRTGKFSEQYF. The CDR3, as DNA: TGCGCCAGCAGCTTAAGGACAGGGAAATTTAGCGAGCAGTACTTC.

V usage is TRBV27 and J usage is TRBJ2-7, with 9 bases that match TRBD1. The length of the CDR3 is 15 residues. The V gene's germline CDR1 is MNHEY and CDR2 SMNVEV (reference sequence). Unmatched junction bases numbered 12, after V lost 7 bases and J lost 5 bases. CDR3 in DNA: TGTGCCAGCAACAAACAGGGGGCAGTTACGCACGAGCAGTACTTC. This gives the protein CASNKQGAVTHEQYF.

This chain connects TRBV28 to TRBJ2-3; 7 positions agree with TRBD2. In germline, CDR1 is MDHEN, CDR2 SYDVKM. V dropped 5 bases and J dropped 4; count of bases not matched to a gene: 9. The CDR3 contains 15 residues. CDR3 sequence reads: CASSPIGGRADTQYF. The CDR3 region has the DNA TGTGCCAGCAGTCCGATCGGGGGGAGGGCAGATACGCAGTATTTT.

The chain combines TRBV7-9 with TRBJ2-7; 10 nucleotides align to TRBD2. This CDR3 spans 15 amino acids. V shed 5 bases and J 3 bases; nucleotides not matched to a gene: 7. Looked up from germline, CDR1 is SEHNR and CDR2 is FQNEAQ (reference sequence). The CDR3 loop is CASSNEREGHYEQYF. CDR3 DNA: TGTGCCAGCAGCAATGAGCGGGAGGGCCACTACGAGCAGTACTTC.

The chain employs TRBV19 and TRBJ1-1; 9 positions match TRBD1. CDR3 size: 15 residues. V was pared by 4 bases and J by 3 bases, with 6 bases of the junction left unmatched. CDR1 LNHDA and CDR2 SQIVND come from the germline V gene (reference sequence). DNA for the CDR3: TGTGCCAGTAGTACAGGGACAGGGTGGGACACTGAAGCTTTCTTT. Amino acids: CASSTGTGWDTEAFF.

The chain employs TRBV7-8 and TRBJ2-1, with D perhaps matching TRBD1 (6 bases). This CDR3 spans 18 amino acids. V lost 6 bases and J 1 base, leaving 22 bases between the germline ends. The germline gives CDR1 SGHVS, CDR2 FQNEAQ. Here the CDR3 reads CASRQGRGRDSSYNEQFF. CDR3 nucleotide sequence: TGTGCCAGCAGACAGGGACGTGGACGCGACTCATCCTACAATGAGCAGTTCTTC.

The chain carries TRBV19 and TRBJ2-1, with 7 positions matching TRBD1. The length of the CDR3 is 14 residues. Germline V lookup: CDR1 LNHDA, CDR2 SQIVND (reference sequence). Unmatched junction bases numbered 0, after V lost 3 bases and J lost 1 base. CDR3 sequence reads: CASSMTGSYNEQFF. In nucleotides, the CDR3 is TGTGCCAGTAGTATGACAGGGTCCTACAATGAGCAGTTCTTC. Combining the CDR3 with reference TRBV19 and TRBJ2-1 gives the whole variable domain DGGITQSPKYLFRKEGQNVTLSCEQNLNHDAMYWYRQDPGQGLRLIYYSQIVNDFQKGDIAEGYSVSREKKESFPLTVTSAQKNPTAFYLCASSMTGSYNEQFFGPGTRLTVL.

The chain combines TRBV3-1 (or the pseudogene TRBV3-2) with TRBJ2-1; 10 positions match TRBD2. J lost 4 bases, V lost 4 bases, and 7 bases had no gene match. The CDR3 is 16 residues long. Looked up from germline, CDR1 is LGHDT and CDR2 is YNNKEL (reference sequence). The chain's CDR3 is CASSPGRTSGYNEQFF. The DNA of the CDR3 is TGTGCCAGCAGCCCAGGACGGACTAGCGGATACAATGAGCAGTTCTTC.

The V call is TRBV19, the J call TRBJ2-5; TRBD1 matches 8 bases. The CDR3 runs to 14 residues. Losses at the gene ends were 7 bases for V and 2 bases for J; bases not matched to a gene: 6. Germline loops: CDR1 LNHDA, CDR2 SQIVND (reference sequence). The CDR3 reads CASTDRGGQETQYF. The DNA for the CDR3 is TGTGCCAGTACCGACAGGGGCGGGCAAGAGACCCAGTACTTC.

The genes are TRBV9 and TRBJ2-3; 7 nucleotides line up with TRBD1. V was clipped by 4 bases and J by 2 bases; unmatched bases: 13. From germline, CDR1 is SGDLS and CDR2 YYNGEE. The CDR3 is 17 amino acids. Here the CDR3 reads CASSHASPGTVTDTQYF. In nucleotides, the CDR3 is TGTGCCAGCAGCCATGCCTCTCCGGGGACAGTCACAGATACGCAGTATTTT.